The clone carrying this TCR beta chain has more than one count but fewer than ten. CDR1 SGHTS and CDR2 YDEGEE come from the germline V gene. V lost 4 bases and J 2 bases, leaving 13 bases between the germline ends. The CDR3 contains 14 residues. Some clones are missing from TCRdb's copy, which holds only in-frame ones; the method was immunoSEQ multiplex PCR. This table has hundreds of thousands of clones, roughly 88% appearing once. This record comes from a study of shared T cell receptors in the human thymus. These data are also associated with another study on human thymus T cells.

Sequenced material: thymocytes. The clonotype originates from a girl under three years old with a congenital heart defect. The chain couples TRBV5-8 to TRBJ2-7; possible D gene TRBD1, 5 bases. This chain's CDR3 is CASSLSRVTYEQYF. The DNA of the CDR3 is TGTGCCAGCAGCCTGTCCAGGGTAACCTACGAGCAGTACTTC. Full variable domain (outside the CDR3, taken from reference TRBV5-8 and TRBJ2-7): EAGVTQSPTHLIKTRGQQATLRCSPISGHTSVYWYQQALGLGLQFLLWYDEGEERNRGNFPPRFSGRQFPNYSSELNVNALELEDSALYLCASSLSRVTYEQYFGPGTRLTVT.